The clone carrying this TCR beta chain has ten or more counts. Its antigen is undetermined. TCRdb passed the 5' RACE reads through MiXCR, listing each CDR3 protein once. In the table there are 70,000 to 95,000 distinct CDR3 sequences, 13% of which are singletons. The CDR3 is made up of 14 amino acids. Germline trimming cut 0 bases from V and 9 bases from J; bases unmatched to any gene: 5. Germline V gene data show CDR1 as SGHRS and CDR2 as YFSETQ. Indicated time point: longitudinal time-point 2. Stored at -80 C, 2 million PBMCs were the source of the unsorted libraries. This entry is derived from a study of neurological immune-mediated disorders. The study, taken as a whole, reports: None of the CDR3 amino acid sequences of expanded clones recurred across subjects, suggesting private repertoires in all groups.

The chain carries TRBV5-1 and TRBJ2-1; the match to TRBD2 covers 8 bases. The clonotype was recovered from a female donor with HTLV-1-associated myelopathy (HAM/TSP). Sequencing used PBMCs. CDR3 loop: CASSLGGSGGEQFF. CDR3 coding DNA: TGCGCCAGCAGCTTGGGGGGCAGCGGGGGTGAGCAGTTCTTC.